Listed here are 14 T cell receptor beta chains from one sample, sequenced in a study of shared clonotypes between healthy human individuals (dated by TCRdb to the early 2020s). Library preparation employed the immunoSEQ multiplex PCR assay. In its TCRdb copy, this immuneACCESS table keeps in-frame sequences only and misses some clones. Where compared with another copy, unresolved V genes explain less than half of these, and the others have no known cause. Counted in this sample were around 440,000 clones; around 77% of them appeared once. 12% of the sample goes to the ten largest clones. Material for sequencing was PBMCs. The receptors stem from a woman aged 40 to 49 in good health. Some clones in this sample may be carry-over from other donors' samples.

The chain couples TRBV28 to TRBJ1-5, with D uncertain. This CDR3 has 14 residues. V dropped 3 bases and J dropped 4 bases, with 10 bases sitting between them. Germline V gene sequence: CDR1 MDHEN, CDR2 SYDVKM. In DNA form, the CDR3 reads TGTGCCAGCAGTTTTTCGGACTGGAATCAGCCCCAGCATTTT. Translated: CASSFSDWNQPQHF.

This clone has just one count. The gene calls are TRBV30 and TRBJ1-5; maybe TRBD1 (6 bases). V was cut by 3 bases and J by 2 bases, with 11 bases left in between. The CDR3 extends over 14 amino acids. The germline gives CDR1 GTSNPN, CDR2 SVGIG (reference sequence). The CDR3 region is CAWSPGHGNQPQHF. In DNA, the CDR3 is TGTGCCTGGAGCCCGGGACACGGCAATCAGCCCCAGCATTTT.

The chain couples TRBV7-9 to TRBJ2-3, with TRBD2 matching 9 bases. V lost 6 bases to trimming and J lost 1 base; unmatched junction nucleotides: 5. Germline loops: CDR1 SEHNR, CDR2 FQNEAQ (reference sequence). The CDR3 extends over 15 amino acids. CDR3 bases: TGTGCCAGCAGGAATAGCGGGAGCCGCACAGATACGCAGTATTTT. Its protein product is CASRNSGSRTDTQYF.

This chain links TRBV7-8 with TRBJ1-5; 7 bases match TRBD1. CDR3 length equals 16 residues. CDR1 and CDR2 from the germline V gene are SGHVS and FQNEAQ. The trim removed 5 bases at V and 6 bases at J, leaving 13 bases unmatched. CDR3 DNA: TGTGCCAGCAGCCGAGGACAGGCCGGGCGTGGTCAGCCCCAGCATTTT. Its translation: CASSRGQAGRGQPQHF.

The genes are TRBV7-2 and TRBJ1-2; the D is unclear. The length of the CDR3 is 14 residues. Germline V CDR1 and CDR2: SGHTA, FQGNSA. The V and J ends lost 5 bases and 5 bases respectively, with 15 bases between them. CDR3 loop: CASSKVVTAYGYTF. In DNA form, the CDR3 reads TGTGCCAGCAGCAAGGTGGTTACAGCATATGGCTACACCTTC.

J is TRBJ2-3 and V is TRBV5-1; D is undetermined. The germline V gene has CDR1 SGHRS and CDR2 YFSETQ. The length of the CDR3 is 14 residues. Trimming removed 0 bases at V and 7 bases at J, with 12 bases between. The CDR3 spells CASSLVSTLNTQYF. For the CDR3, the DNA is TGCGCCAGCAGCTTGGTATCGACTCTGAATACGCAGTATTTT.

Note on this clone: The identical CDR3 is also encoded by other nucleotide sequences in the sample. The chain joins TRBV5-6 to TRBJ2-5; D gene uncertain. There are 13 residues in the CDR3. Trimming cost V 0 bases and J 2 bases, with 5 bases left between them. The germline V gene has CDR1 SGHDT and CDR2 YYEEEE. CDR3 nucleotides: TGTGCCAGCAGCTTGGGGCTACAAGAGACCCAGTACTTC. Translated, it gives CASSLGLQETQYF.

V is TRBV7-8 and J is TRBJ1-5; D not resolved. V lost 7 bases and J lost 5, with 12 bases in between. This CDR3 is 13 amino acids long. Germline V CDR1 and CDR2: SGHVS, FQNEAQ. The CDR3 region is CASTLGGYQPQHF. CDR3 DNA sequence: TGTGCCAGCACCCTGGGAGGCTATCAGCCCCAGCATTTT.

This clone was counted a few times. The sample holds other DNA sequences that translate to the same CDR3. DNA for the CDR3: TGTGCCAGCAGTTTGAGAAACTACGAGCAGTACTTC. Protein: CASSLRNYEQYF. The chain recombines TRBV28 with TRBJ2-7; D gene ambiguous. CDR3 length equals 12 residues. Trimming took 3 bases from V and 3 from J, leaving 6 bases between them. Germline V lookup: CDR1 MDHEN, CDR2 SYDVKM.

With respect to this clone: This sequence is one base from a far larger clone and is likely a read error. The J gene is TRBJ1-1, the V gene TRBV7-2, with 8 bases identical to TRBD1. With V trimmed by 5 bases and J by 11 bases, 16 bases remained unmatched. Germline CDR1 is SGHTA and CDR2 is FQGNSA. The CDR3 has 15 amino acids. For the CDR3, the DNA is TGTGCCAGCAGCCCACATGGACAGGGAATAAATGGGGCTTTCTTT. Translating it yields CASSPHGQGINGAFF.

The chain joins TRBV18 to TRBJ2-7; D perhaps matches TRBD2 (5 bases). The V and J ends lost 6 bases and 2 bases respectively, with 17 bases between them. The CDR3 is 15 amino acids. CDR1 KGHSH and CDR2 LQKENI come from the germline V gene. The CDR3 sequence is CASSPKVRDPYEQYF. DNA for the CDR3: TGTGCCAGCTCCCCAAAGGTCCGGGATCCCTACGAGCAGTACTTC.

In its sample, this clone was seen a few times. The CDR3 protein is CASSQDMGGRARADTQYF. The CDR3, as DNA: TGCGCCAGCAGCCAAGATATGGGCGGGAGGGCCAGGGCAGATACGCAGTATTTT. The chain joins TRBV4-3 to TRBJ2-3; 9 bases agree with TRBD2. CDR1 is LGHNA, CDR2 YSLEER, per germline. V trimming: 0 bases; J trimming: 4 bases; junction bases outside the gene matches: 11. The CDR3 contains 18 residues.

The chain carries TRBV6-1 and TRBJ1-3; the D is unclear. Between the trimmed V and J ends, which lost 6 bases and 0 bases, there was a span of 9 bases. This CDR3 is 14 amino acids long. Germline loops: CDR1 MNHNS, CDR2 SASEGT. The CDR3 here is CASRTGNSGNTIYF. The CDR3 DNA is TGTGCCAGCAGAACGGGGAACTCTGGAAACACCATATATTTT.

The chain combines TRBV13 with TRBJ1-1; D is uncertain. There are 13 residues in the CDR3. With 5 bases removed from V and 1 base from J, the gap between germline ends came to 8 bases. The V gene's germline CDR1 is PRHDT and CDR2 FYEKMQ (reference sequence). The CDR3 region is CASSLEKNTEAFF. The CDR3 DNA sequence: TGTGCCAGCAGCCTCGAAAAGAACACTGAAGCTTTCTTT.